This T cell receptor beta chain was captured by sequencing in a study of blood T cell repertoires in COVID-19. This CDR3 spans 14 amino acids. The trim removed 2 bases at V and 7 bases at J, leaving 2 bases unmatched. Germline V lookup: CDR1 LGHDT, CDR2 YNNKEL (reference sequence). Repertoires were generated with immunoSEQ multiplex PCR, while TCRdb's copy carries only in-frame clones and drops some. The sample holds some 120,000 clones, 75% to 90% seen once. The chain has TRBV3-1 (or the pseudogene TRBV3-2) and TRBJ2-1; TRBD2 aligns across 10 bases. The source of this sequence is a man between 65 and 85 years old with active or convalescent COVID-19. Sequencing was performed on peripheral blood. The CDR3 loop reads CASSQLAGVNEQFF. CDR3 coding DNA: TGTGCCAGCAGCCAACTAGCGGGAGTGAATGAGCAGTTCTTC.